This is a list of T cell receptor beta chains from one sample in a study of T-cell memory formation after mild COVID-19. Via MiXCR, TCRdb re-called the 5' RACE reads, giving one row per CDR3 protein. The sample carries a few hundred thousand distinct CDR3 sequences, 20% to 25% recorded once. The material sequenced was PBMCs or a T cell subset sorted from them (not recorded which). These receptors were obtained from a man aged 18 to 30 who had mild COVID-19 (a few samples of this study predate the infection). Cell type and time point are not known. CDR3s include the opening cysteine and the closing phenylalanine or tryptophan. The D gene is left open where the match is weak. Size is omitted from some rows. Given values are once, few, many or a class for expanded clones.

D gene: TRBD2; clone size: NA; CDR3 length: 20; J gene: TRBJ2-6; V gene: TRBV5-1; CDR3 DNA: TGCGCCAGCAGCTTGGATTGGAGCGGGGGGTACAGCTCTGGGGCCAACGTCCTGACTTTC; CDR3 protein: CASSLDWSGGYSSGANVLTF
D gene: NA; clone size: NA; CDR3 length: 15; J gene: TRBJ1-1; V gene: TRBV6-1; CDR3 DNA: TGTGCCAGCGGGAGGGGGGGTCCCATGAACACTGAAGCTTTCTTT; CDR3 protein: CASGRGGPMNTEAFF
D gene: NA; clone size: NA; CDR3 length: 14; J gene: TRBJ1-5; V gene: TRBV4-1; CDR3 DNA: TGCGCCAGCAGCCAAGCACAGGGCAATCAGCCCCAGCATTTT; CDR3 protein: CASSQAQGNQPQHF
D gene: TRBD2; clone size: NA; CDR3 length: 17; J gene: TRBJ2-3; V gene: TRBV2; CDR3 DNA: TGTGCCAGCAGTGCGCGTTTCGGGACTAGCGTGGCAGATACGCAGTATTTT; CDR3 protein: CASSARFGTSVADTQYF
D gene: NA; clone size: few; CDR3 length: 16; J gene: TRBJ1-4; V gene: TRBV7-2; CDR3 DNA: TGTGCCAGCAGTAAAACCCGGGACACAGCGGGGTCGGAACTGTTTTTT; CDR3 protein: CASSKTRDTAGSELFF
D gene: NA; clone size: few; CDR3 length: 13; J gene: TRBJ2-5; V gene: TRBV3-1; CDR3 DNA: TGTGCCAGCCGCCGGGGGGCCGTGGAGACCCAGTACTTC; CDR3 protein: CASRRGAVETQYF
D gene: NA; clone size: NA; CDR3 length: 15; J gene: TRBJ1-2; V gene: TRBV4-3; CDR3 DNA: TGCGCCAGCAGCCAAGAGGGTCCGGGGAACTATGGCTACACCTTC; CDR3 protein: CASSQEGPGNYGYTF
D gene: NA; clone size: few; CDR3 length: 11; J gene: TRBJ1-2; V gene: TRBV4-2; CDR3 DNA: TGTGCCAGCAGCCATATTAATGGCTACACCTTC; CDR3 protein: CASSHINGYTF
D gene: NA; clone size: few; CDR3 length: 13; J gene: TRBJ1-1; V gene: TRBV19; CDR3 DNA: TGTGCCAGTAGCTACGAGGGGAACACTGAAGCTTTCTTT; CDR3 protein: CASSYEGNTEAFF
D gene: NA; clone size: few; CDR3 length: 13; J gene: TRBJ1-2; V gene: TRBV7-9; CDR3 DNA: TGTGCCAGCAGCTTAGCGATATCCTATGGCTACACCTTC; CDR3 protein: CASSLAISYGYTF
D gene: NA; clone size: once; CDR3 length: 13; J gene: TRBJ2-3; V gene: TRBV24-1; CDR3 DNA: TGTGCCACCTTAGGCGGGGAGACAGATACGCAGTATTTT; CDR3 protein: CATLGGETDTQYF
D gene: NA; clone size: NA; CDR3 length: 16; J gene: TRBJ2-2; V gene: TRBV5-1; CDR3 DNA: TGCGCCAGCAGCAGGATATCGGCGGGGAACACCGGGGAGCTGTTTTTT; CDR3 protein: CASSRISAGNTGELFF
D gene: NA; clone size: few; CDR3 length: 16; J gene: TRBJ1-4; V gene: TRBV7-9; CDR3 DNA: TGTGCCAGCAGTTCGCCCCGGGGCGGAGCTAATGAAAAACTGTTTTTT; CDR3 protein: CASSSPRGGANEKLFF
D gene: NA; clone size: many; CDR3 length: 18; J gene: TRBJ1-3; V gene: TRBV13; CDR3 DNA: TGTGCCAGCAGCTTAGGCCAGGGTTTGGAATACTCTGGAAACACCATATATTTT; CDR3 protein: CASSLGQGLEYSGNTIYF
D gene: NA; clone size: once; CDR3 length: 14; J gene: TRBJ2-7; V gene: TRBV20-1; CDR3 DNA: TGCAGTGCTCCCACCGGGACCTCAACCTACGAGCAGTACTTC; CDR3 protein: CSAPTGTSTYEQYF
D gene: TRBD2; clone size: NA; CDR3 length: 14; J gene: TRBJ2-3; V gene: TRBV20-1; CDR3 DNA: TGCAGTGCTAGGGGGGGGTTAAGGGCAGATACGCAGTATTTT; CDR3 protein: CSARGGLRADTQYF
D gene: TRBD1; clone size: NA; CDR3 length: 13; J gene: TRBJ1-1; V gene: TRBV2; CDR3 DNA: TGTGCCAGCATCGGGACAGGGAACACTGAAGCTTTCTTT; CDR3 protein: CASIGTGNTEAFF
D gene: NA; clone size: NA; CDR3 length: 14; J gene: TRBJ2-1; V gene: TRBV24-1; CDR3 DNA: TGTGCCACCAGTGACCCCGACGGATACAATGAGCAGTTCTTC; CDR3 protein: CATSDPDGYNEQFF
D gene: NA; clone size: NA; CDR3 length: 17; J gene: TRBJ2-5; V gene: TRBV7-2; CDR3 DNA: TGTGCCAGCAGCCCGGGGGAGACTGGGGGAATCCGGGAGACCCAGTACTTC; CDR3 protein: CASSPGETGGIRETQYF
D gene: NA; clone size: NA; CDR3 length: 8; J gene: TRBJ2-3; V gene: TRBV19; CDR3 DNA: TGTGGGGGCGCCGGGCAGTATTTT; CDR3 protein: CGGAGQYF
D gene: TRBD2; clone size: NA; CDR3 length: 16; J gene: TRBJ2-3; V gene: TRBV6-6; CDR3 DNA: TGTGCCAGCAGTTCGCCCCTCCTAGCGGGCACAGATACGCAGTATTTT; CDR3 protein: CASSSPLLAGTDTQYF
D gene: NA; clone size: once; CDR3 length: 13; J gene: TRBJ2-5; V gene: TRBV10-3; CDR3 DNA: TGTGCCATCCAACCCCACATACAAGAGACCCAGTACTTC; CDR3 protein: CAIQPHIQETQYF
D gene: NA; clone size: NA; CDR3 length: 13; J gene: TRBJ2-7; V gene: TRBV12-3/TRBV12-4; CDR3 DNA: TGTGCCAGCAGTTTCGGCCGGATTCACGAGCAGTACTTC; CDR3 protein: CASSFGRIHEQYF
D gene: NA; clone size: NA; CDR3 length: 13; J gene: TRBJ2-7; V gene: TRBV7-2; CDR3 DNA: TGTGCCAGCAGCTTAGCAGAACCCTACGAGCAGTACTTC; CDR3 protein: CASSLAEPYEQYF
D gene: NA; clone size: few; CDR3 length: 13; J gene: TRBJ1-2; V gene: TRBV7-9; CDR3 DNA: TGTGCCAGCAGTTCCCCCGGGCCCTATGGCTACACCTTC; CDR3 protein: CASSSPGPYGYTF
D gene: TRBD1; clone size: NA; CDR3 length: 14; J gene: TRBJ1-1; V gene: TRBV5-1; CDR3 DNA: TGCGCCAGTCACAGGGGGGATCAGGACACTGAAGCTTTCTTT; CDR3 protein: CASHRGDQDTEAFF
D gene: TRBD1; clone size: few; CDR3 length: 14; J gene: TRBJ2-5; V gene: TRBV5-1; CDR3 DNA: TGCGCCAGCAGCACCGGGACAGCCGAAGAGACCCAGTACTTC; CDR3 protein: CASSTGTAEETQYF
D gene: NA; clone size: NA; CDR3 length: 18; J gene: TRBJ2-3; V gene: TRBV7-6; CDR3 DNA: TGTGCCAGCAGCCCTAACATCCCCGGGGGAGTATACACAGATACGCAGTATTTT; CDR3 protein: CASSPNIPGGVYTDTQYF
D gene: NA; clone size: few; CDR3 length: 13; J gene: TRBJ2-3; V gene: TRBV18; CDR3 DNA: TGTGCCAGCTCATCTACCAATGGAGATACGCAGTATTTT; CDR3 protein: CASSSTNGDTQYF
D gene: TRBD1; clone size: few; CDR3 length: 14; J gene: TRBJ1-5; V gene: TRBV4-1; CDR3 DNA: TGCGCCAGCAGCCAACCGGGACAGGTCTCCCCCCAGCATTTT; CDR3 protein: CASSQPGQVSPQHF
D gene: NA; clone size: once; CDR3 length: 13; J gene: TRBJ2-1; V gene: TRBV5-4; CDR3 DNA: TGTGCCAGCGCCGGGGGCCCCGGGGATGAGCAGTTCTTC; CDR3 protein: CASAGGPGDEQFF
D gene: TRBD1; clone size: few; CDR3 length: 14; J gene: TRBJ1-5; V gene: TRBV7-2; CDR3 DNA: TGTGCCAGCAGCCCCCGACAGGGCGGGCAGCCCCAGCATTTT; CDR3 protein: CASSPRQGGQPQHF
D gene: NA; clone size: NA; CDR3 length: 12; J gene: TRBJ1-2; V gene: TRBV20-1; CDR3 DNA: TGCAGTGCCACCGACAGGTTCTATGGCTACACCTTC; CDR3 protein: CSATDRFYGYTF
D gene: TRBD2; clone size: many; CDR3 length: 16; J gene: TRBJ2-3; V gene: TRBV6-5; CDR3 DNA: TGTGCCAGCAGTTATCAGGGTGGGAGGGGACGAGATACGCAGTATTTT; CDR3 protein: CASSYQGGRGRDTQYF
D gene: NA; clone size: few; CDR3 length: 11; J gene: TRBJ2-5; V gene: TRBV11-2; CDR3 DNA: TGTGCCAGCAGCGGCTGGGAGACCCAGTACTTC; CDR3 protein: CASSGWETQYF
D gene: NA; clone size: few; CDR3 length: 13; J gene: TRBJ1-5; V gene: TRBV28; CDR3 DNA: TGTGCCAGCAGTTGGGACGGTAATCAGCCCCAGCATTTT; CDR3 protein: CASSWDGNQPQHF
D gene: NA; clone size: few; CDR3 length: 15; J gene: TRBJ1-3; V gene: TRBV5-1; CDR3 DNA: TGCGCCAGCAGCTTGGGGGGGCAGGGAAGAAGCACCATATATTTT; CDR3 protein: CASSLGGQGRSTIYF
D gene: NA; clone size: few; CDR3 length: 13; J gene: TRBJ1-2; V gene: TRBV11-2; CDR3 DNA: TGTGCCAGCAGTCCAGGGCATAACTATGGCTACACCTTC; CDR3 protein: CASSPGHNYGYTF
D gene: NA; clone size: few; CDR3 length: 13; J gene: TRBJ2-5; V gene: TRBV18; CDR3 DNA: TGTGCCAGCTCATATAGCGTCCAAGAGACCCAGTACTTC; CDR3 protein: CASSYSVQETQYF
D gene: TRBD2; clone size: NA; CDR3 length: 18; J gene: TRBJ2-1; V gene: TRBV7-9; CDR3 DNA: TGTGCCAGCAGCGCAAGGACTAGCGGGGGGGTCTCGTTGGATGAGCAGTTCTTC; CDR3 protein: CASSARTSGGVSLDEQFF
D gene: TRBD1; clone size: NA; CDR3 length: 12; J gene: TRBJ2-7; V gene: TRBV20-1; CDR3 DNA: TGCAGTGCTATGGACAGGGCGCTAAAGCAGTACTTC; CDR3 protein: CSAMDRALKQYF
D gene: TRBD1; clone size: many; CDR3 length: 17; J gene: TRBJ2-1; V gene: TRBV5-1; CDR3 DNA: TGCGCCAGCAGCTTGGTGCCGCCGGACAGGGGGTTAGGTGAGCAGTTCTTC; CDR3 protein: CASSLVPPDRGLGEQFF
D gene: NA; clone size: few; CDR3 length: 14; J gene: TRBJ2-5; V gene: TRBV4-2; CDR3 DNA: TGTGCCAGCAGCCACCCGGAGCCACAAGAGACCCAGTACTTC; CDR3 protein: CASSHPEPQETQYF
D gene: NA; clone size: few; CDR3 length: 16; J gene: TRBJ1-3; V gene: TRBV11-2; CDR3 DNA: TGTGCCAGCAGCATAGGGTTCGGGACGGCTGGAAACACCATATATTTT; CDR3 protein: CASSIGFGTAGNTIYF
D gene: TRBD2; clone size: few; CDR3 length: 12; J gene: TRBJ2-1; V gene: TRBV24-1; CDR3 DNA: TGTGCCACCAGCGGGGGGGTCAATGAGCAGTTCTTC; CDR3 protein: CATSGGVNEQFF
D gene: NA; clone size: NA; CDR3 length: 15; J gene: TRBJ1-3; V gene: TRBV7-9; CDR3 DNA: TGTGCCAGCAGCGTCACCAGGATCTCTGGAAACACCATATATTTT; CDR3 protein: CASSVTRISGNTIYF
D gene: NA; clone size: NA; CDR3 length: 13; J gene: TRBJ2-1; V gene: TRBV11-2; CDR3 DNA: TGTGCCAGCAGTCATGGAGCCGGAGCCTTGGCGTTCTTC; CDR3 protein: CASSHGAGALAFF